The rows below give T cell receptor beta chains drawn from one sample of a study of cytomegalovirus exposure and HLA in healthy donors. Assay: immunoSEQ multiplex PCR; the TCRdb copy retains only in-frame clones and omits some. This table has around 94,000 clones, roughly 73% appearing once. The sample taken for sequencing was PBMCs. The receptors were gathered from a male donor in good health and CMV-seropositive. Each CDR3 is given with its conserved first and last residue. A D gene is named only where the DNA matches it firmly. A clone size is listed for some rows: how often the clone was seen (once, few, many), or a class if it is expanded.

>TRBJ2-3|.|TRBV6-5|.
CASSLRGNTQYF
TGTGCCAGCAGCCTGCGAGGGAATACGCAGTATTTT
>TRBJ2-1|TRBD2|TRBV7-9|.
CASSPRDYPRGIFF
TGTGCCAGCAGCCCTCGGGACTACCCCCGGGGGATTTTCTTC
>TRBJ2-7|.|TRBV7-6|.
CASSSISDSRRHF
TGTGCCAGCAGCTCCATTTCGGACTCTCGGAGGCACTTC
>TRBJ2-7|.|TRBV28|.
CASSRNGLLLYEQYF
TGTGCCAGCAGCCGTAACGGACTCCTTTTGTACGAGCAGTACTTC
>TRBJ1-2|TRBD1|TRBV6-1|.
CASSGGQGQGYTF
TGTGCCAGCAGTGGGGGACAGGGACAAGGCTACACCTTC
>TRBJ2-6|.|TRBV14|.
CASSRDPRISGANVLTF
TGTGCCAGCAGCCGAGATCCCAGGATCTCTGGGGCCAACGTCCTGACTTTC
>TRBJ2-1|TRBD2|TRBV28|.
CASSQGLADYNEQFF
TGTGCCAGCAGTCAAGGACTAGCGGACTACAATGAGCAGTTCTTC
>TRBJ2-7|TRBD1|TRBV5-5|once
CASSERDSYYEQYF
TGTGCCAGCAGCGAACGGGACAGCTACTACGAGCAGTACTTC
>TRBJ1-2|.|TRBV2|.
CASTKTAPNRYTF
TGTGCCAGCACCAAGACAGCCCCCAACCGGTACACCTTC
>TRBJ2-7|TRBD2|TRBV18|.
CASSPITRGGPKDEQYF
TGTGCCAGCTCACCAATCACCCGCGGGGGGCCCAAAGACGAGCAGTACTTC